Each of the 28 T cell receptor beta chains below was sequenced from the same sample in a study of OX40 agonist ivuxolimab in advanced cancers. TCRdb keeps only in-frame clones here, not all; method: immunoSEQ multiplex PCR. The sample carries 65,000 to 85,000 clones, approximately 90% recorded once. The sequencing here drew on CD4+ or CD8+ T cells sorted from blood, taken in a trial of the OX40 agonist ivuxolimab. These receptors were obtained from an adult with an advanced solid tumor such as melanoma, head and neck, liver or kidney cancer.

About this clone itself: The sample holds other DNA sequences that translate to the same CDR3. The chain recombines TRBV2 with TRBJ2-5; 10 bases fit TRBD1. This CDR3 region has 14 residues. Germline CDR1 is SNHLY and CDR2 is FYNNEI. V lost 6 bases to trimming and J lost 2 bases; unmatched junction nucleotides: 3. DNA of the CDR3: TGTGCCAGCAGCCGGGACAGGGGACAAGAGACCCAGTACTTC. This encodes CASSRDRGQETQYF.

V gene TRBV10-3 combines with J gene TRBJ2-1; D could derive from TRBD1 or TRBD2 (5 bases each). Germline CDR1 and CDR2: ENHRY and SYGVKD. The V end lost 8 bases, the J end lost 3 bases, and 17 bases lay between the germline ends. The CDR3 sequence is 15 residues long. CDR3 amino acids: CAISERGLDYNEQFF. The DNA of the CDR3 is TGTGCCATCTCTGAACGGGGCCTAGACTACAATGAGCAGTTCTTC.

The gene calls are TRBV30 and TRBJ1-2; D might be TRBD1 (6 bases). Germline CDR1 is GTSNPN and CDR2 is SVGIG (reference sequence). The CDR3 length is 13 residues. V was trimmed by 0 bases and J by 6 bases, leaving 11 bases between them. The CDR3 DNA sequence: TGTGCCTGGAGTGTACGGGGGGGCGATGGCTACACCTTC. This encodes CAWSVRGGDGYTF.

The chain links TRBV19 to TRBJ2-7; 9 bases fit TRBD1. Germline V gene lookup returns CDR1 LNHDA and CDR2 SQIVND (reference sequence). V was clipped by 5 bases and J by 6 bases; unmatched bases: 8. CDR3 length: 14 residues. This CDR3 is CASSETGGIGEQYF. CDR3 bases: TGTGCCAGTAGTGAGACAGGGGGAATCGGCGAGCAGTACTTC.

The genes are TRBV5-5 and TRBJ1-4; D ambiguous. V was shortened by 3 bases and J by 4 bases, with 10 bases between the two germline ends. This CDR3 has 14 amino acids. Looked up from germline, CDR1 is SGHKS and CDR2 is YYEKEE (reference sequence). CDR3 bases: TGTGCCAGCAGCTCCCGGGCCCTTAATGAAAAACTGTTTTTT. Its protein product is CASSSRALNEKLFF.

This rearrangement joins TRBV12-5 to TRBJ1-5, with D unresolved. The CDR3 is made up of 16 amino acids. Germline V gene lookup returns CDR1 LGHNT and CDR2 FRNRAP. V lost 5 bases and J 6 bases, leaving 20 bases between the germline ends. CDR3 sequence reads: CASGPPLWDVSQPQHF. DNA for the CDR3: TGTGCTAGTGGTCCACCCTTGTGGGATGTCTCTCAGCCCCAGCATTTT.

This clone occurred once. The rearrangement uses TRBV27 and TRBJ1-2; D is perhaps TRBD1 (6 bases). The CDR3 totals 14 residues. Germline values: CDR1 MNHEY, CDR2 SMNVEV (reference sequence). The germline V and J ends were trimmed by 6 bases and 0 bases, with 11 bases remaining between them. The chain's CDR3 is CASRTGTANYGYTF. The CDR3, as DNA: TGTGCCAGCAGGACAGGTACAGCTAACTATGGCTACACCTTC.

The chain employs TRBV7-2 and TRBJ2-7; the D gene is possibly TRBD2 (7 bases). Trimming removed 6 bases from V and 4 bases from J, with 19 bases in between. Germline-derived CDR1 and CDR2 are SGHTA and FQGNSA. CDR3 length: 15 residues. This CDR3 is CASSYQGRGPYEQYF. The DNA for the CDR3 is TGTGCCAGCAGTTACCAGGGGCGGGGGCCATACGAGCAGTACTTC. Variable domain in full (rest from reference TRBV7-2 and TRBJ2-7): GAGVSQSPSNKVTEKGKDVELRCDPISGHTALYWYRQSLGQGLEFLIYFQGNSAPDKSGLPSDRFSAERTGGSVSTLTIQRTQQEDSAVYLCASSYQGRGPYEQYFGPGTRLTVT.

The CDR3 protein is CASSTDRNAEQYF. Written as DNA, the CDR3 is TGTGCCAGCAGCACGGACCGCAACGCCGAGCAGTACTTC. The rearrangement joins TRBV5-4 to TRBJ2-7, with D uncertain. CDR1 is SGHNT and CDR2 is YYREEE in the germline V gene (reference sequence). Trimming left V 4 bases short and J 6 bases short, with 14 bases between. The CDR3 length is 13 residues. The whole variable domain, filled in from reference TRBV5-4 and TRBJ2-7, reads ETGVTQSPTHLIKTRGQQVTLRCSSQSGHNTVSWYQQALGQGPQFIFQYYREEENGRGNFPPRFSGLQFPNYSSELNVNALELDDSALYLCASSTDRNAEQYFGPGTRLTVT.

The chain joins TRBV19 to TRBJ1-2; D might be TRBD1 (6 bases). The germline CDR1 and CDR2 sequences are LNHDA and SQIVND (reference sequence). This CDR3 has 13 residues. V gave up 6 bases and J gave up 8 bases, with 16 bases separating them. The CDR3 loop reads CASSPTGIEGYTF. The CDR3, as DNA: TGTGCCAGTAGCCCAACAGGGATCGAGGGCTACACCTTC.

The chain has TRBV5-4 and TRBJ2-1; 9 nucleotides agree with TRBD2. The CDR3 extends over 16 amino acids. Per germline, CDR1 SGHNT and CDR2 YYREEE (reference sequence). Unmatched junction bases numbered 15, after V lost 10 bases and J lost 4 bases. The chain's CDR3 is CASSTGGGASYNEQFF. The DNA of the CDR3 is TGTGCCTCCTCTACGGGCGGGGGGGCGAGTTACAATGAGCAGTTCTTC.

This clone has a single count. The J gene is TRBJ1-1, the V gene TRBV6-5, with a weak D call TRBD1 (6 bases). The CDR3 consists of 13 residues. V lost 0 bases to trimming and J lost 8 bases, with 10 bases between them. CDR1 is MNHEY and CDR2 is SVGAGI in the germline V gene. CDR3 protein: CASSYSTGREAFF. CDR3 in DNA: TGTGCCAGCAGTTACTCGACAGGCAGAGAAGCTTTCTTT.

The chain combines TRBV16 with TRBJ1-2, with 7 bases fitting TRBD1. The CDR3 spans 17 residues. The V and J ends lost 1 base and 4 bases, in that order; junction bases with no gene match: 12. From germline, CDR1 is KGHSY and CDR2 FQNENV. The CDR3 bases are TGTGCCAGCAGCCAATTGGCGAACCCGGGACAGCGCTATGGCTACACCTTC. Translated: CASSQLANPGQRYGYTF.

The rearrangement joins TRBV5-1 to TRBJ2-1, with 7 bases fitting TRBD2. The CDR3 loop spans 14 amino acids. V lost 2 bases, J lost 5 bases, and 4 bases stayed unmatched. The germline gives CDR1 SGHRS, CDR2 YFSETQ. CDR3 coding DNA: TGCGCCAGCAGCTTTTGGGGAGGGGACAATGAGCAGTTCTTC. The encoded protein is CASSFWGGDNEQFF.

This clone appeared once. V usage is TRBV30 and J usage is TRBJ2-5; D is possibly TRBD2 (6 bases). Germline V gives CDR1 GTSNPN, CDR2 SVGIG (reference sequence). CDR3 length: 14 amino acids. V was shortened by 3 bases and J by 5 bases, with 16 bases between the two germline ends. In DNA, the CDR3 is TGTGCCTGGAGGTATGGCGGGGCCACGGAGACCCAGTACTTC. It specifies CAWRYGGATETQYF.

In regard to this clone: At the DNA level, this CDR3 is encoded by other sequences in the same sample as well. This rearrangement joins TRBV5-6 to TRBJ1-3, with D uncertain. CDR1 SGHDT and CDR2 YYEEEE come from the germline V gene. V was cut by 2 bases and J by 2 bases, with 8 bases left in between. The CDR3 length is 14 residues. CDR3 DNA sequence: TGTGCCAGCAGCTTACGAGGGCCTGGAAACACCATATATTTT. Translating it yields CASSLRGPGNTIYF.

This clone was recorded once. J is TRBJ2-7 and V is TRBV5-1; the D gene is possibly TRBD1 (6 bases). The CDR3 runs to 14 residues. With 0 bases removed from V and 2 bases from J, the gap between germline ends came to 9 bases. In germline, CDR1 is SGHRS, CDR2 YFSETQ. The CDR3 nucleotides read TGCGCCAGCAGCTTGGGACAGGCGGCCTACGAGCAGTACTTC. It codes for CASSLGQAAYEQYF.

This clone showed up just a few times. The CDR3 sequence is CASGRGERTEAFF. The CDR3, as DNA: TGTGCCAGCGGGCGGGGGGAGAGGACTGAAGCTTTCTTT. The chain combines TRBV2 with TRBJ1-1; TRBD1 is a possible D gene (5 bases). The CDR3 covers 13 residues. The germline CDR1 and CDR2 sequences are SNHLY and FYNNEI. Trimming left V 8 bases short and J 5 bases short, with 15 bases between.

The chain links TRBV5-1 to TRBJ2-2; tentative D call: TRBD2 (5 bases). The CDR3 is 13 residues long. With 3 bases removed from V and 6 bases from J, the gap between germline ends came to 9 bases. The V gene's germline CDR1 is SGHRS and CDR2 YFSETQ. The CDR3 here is CASSYGDPGELFF. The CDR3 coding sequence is TGCGCCAGCAGCTACGGGGATCCCGGGGAGCTGTTTTTT.

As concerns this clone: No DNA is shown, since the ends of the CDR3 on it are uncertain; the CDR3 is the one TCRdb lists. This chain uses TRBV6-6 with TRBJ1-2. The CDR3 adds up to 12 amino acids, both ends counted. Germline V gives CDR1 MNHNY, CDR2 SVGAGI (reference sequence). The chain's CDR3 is CASSSSGYGYTF.

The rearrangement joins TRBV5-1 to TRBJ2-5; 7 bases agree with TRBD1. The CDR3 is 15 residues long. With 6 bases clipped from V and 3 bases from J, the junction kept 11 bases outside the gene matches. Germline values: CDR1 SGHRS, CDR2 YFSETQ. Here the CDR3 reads CASNRPGQGEETQYF. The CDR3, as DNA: TGCGCCAGCAATAGGCCCGGGCAGGGGGAAGAGACCCAGTACTTC.

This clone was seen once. The CDR3 spells CASSSSGGAGYNEQFF. The CDR3 nucleotides read TGTGCCAGCAGTTCAAGCGGGGGGGCGGGGTACAATGAGCAGTTCTTC. The rearrangement uses TRBV27 and TRBJ2-1; 10 bases are a match to TRBD2. The germline V gene encodes CDR1 MNHEY and CDR2 SMNVEV (reference sequence). The CDR3 spans 16 residues. V trimming: 4 bases; J trimming: 4 bases; junction bases outside the gene matches: 7.

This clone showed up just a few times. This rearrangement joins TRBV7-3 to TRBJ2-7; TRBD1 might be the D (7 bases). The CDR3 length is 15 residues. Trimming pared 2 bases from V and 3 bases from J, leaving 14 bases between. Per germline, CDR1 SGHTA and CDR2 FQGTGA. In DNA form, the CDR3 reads TGTGCCAGCAGCTTAGGGCCAGGGGGGAGCTACGAGCAGTACTTC. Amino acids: CASSLGPGGSYEQYF. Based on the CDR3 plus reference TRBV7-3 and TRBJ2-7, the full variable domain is GAGVSQTPSNKVTEKGKYVELRCDPISGHTALYWYRQSLGQGPEFLIYFQGTGAADDSGLPNDRFFAVRPEGSVSTLKIQRTERGDSAVYLCASSLGPGGSYEQYFGPGTRLTVT.

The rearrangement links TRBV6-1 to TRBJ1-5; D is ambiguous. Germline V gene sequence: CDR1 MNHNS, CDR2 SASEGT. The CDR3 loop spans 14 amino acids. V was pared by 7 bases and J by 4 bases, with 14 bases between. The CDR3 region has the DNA TGTGCCAGCACCACCCCGGGAGGAAATCAGCCCCAGCATTTT. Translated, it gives CASTTPGGNQPQHF.

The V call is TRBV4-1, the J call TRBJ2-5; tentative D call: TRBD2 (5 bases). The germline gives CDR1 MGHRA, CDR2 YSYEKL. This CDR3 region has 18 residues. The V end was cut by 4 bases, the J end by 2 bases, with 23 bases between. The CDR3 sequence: CASSPLLLALTPQETQYF. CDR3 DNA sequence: TGCGCCAGCAGCCCCCTCCTTTTAGCGCTTACCCCGCAAGAGACCCAGTACTTC.

For the CDR3, the DNA is TGCGCCAGCAGCTCAGGACGGCGACCAATTGCAACTAATGAAAAACTGTTTTTT. It yields the protein CASSSGRRPIATNEKLFF. V and J are TRBV5-1 and TRBJ1-4; D unclear. The CDR3 runs to 18 residues. V lost 3 bases and J lost 0, with 18 bases in between. Germline values: CDR1 SGHRS, CDR2 YFSETQ.

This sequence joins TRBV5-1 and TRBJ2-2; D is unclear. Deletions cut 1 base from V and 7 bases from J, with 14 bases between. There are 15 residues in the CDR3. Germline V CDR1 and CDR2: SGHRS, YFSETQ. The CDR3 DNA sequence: TGCGCCAGCAGCTTGTTGGCAGTCGGTAACGGGGAGCTGTTTTTT. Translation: CASSLLAVGNGELFF.

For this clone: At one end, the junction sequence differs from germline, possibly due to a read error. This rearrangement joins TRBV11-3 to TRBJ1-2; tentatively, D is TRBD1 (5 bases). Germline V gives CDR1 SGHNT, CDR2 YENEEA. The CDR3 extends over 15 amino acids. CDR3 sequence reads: CASSPQLDSNYGHTF. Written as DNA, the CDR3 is TGTGCCAGCAGCCCCCAACTAGACAGTAACTATGGCCACACCTTC.